This T cell receptor beta chain originates from a study of cytomegalovirus exposure and HLA in healthy donors. Study observations and caveats: A later look showed TCR association rates differing by HLA locus, highest for DRB1 and lowest for HLA-C.

Comments on this clone: Its antigen is still unknown.

The PCR was carried out with 60 Vbeta primers and 13 Jbeta primers. Sequencing used immunoSEQ multiplex PCR; TCRdb keeps in-frame clones, though not all of them. The table lists roughly 43,000 clones, approximately 80% of them singletons. The germline gives CDR1 SGDLS, CDR2 YYNGEE. J was trimmed by 3 bases and V by 6 bases; bases with no gene match: 11. The CDR3 has 15 residues. The sample consisted of PBMCs. The TCR sequence derives from a man aged 30 to 45 in good health and CMV-seronegative. The chain employs TRBV9 and TRBJ1-1; 7 nucleotides line up with TRBD1. The chain's CDR3 is CASNLIGQGDTEAFF. The CDR3 DNA reads TGTGCCAGCAACCTCATCGGGCAGGGGGACACTGAAGCTTTCTTT.